The rows below give T cell receptor beta chains drawn from one sample of a study of response to subunit inactivated influenza vaccine. TCRdb reprocessed the RT-PCR reads with MiXCR, giving one entry per CDR3 protein. Of roughly 500,000 distinct CDR3 sequences in the sample, roughly 25% were seen once. These data were likewise used in another study, on T cells expressing NK-cell markers.

This specimen was CD4+ T cells sorted from PBMCs, taken roughly 12 days after vaccination. These receptors originate from a man aged 50 to 59 who received an inactivated influenza vaccine. Each CDR3 is given with its conserved first and last residue.

CDR3: CAWTSTRSNQPQHF; V: TRBV30
CDR3: CASRRGLATYDEQFF; V: TRBV25-1
CDR3: CSVPPLAVNTEAFF; V: TRBV29-1
CDR3: CSARNSGGSSNQPQHF; V: TRBV20-1
CDR3: CASSYGQGYEKLFF; V: TRBV6-5
CDR3: CASSEPVGRAGGYGYTF; V: TRBV6-1
CDR3: CASSLEAVNEQFF; V: TRBV7-2
CDR3: CASSYAGTLQETQYF; V: TRBV6-2/TRBV6-3
CDR3: CASSPQFSGYTF; V: TRBV28
CDR3: CASSSTPTGLYEQYF; V: TRBV11-2
CDR3: CASRHTGNTEAFF; V: TRBV4-1
CDR3: CASSEARTANTEAFF; V: TRBV2
CDR3: CASRAGYEAFF; V: TRBV19
CDR3: CASRSLGQGKSEAFF; V: TRBV2
CDR3: CASSIGTETAEAFF; V: TRBV27
CDR3: CASSLVGTTGTDTQYF; V: TRBV7-2
CDR3: CSAREGQALGDTQYF; V: TRBV20-1
CDR3: CSAEGASGSLGDEQFF; V: TRBV20-1
CDR3: CASSKESRNEQFF; V: TRBV21-1
CDR3: CASSRPGRGNTIYF; V: TRBV5-5
CDR3: CASSQEPQGASGNTIYF; V: TRBV4-1
CDR3: CASSLSYLSPPNEQFF; V: TRBV28
CDR3: CASGGLAGSQYF; V: TRBV28
CDR3: CASSWAPTGTYEQYF; V: TRBV5-1
CDR3: CASRKGTSGTQETQYF; V: TRBV5-1
CDR3: CSGGTDPYEQYF; V: TRBV20-1
CDR3: CASSSLDSYSYNEQFF; V: TRBV7-8
CDR3: CASSQGDNSPLHF; V: TRBV4-3
CDR3: CASSPGTGQITQYF; V: TRBV18
CDR3: CASTRSGGGSEAFF; V: TRBV6-2/TRBV6-3
CDR3: CASSPRQGKDSPLHF; V: TRBV4-2